This T cell receptor beta chain was identified during a study of shared clonotypes between healthy human individuals. General study findings and limits: What rarefaction showed was incomplete sorted-subset sequencing despite large depth. About 5% was the fraction of naive CD4 clonotypes found shared across several donors.

Note on this clone: What it binds is unknown.

Terminally differentiated effector memory CD45RA+ cells were excluded from the naive CD8 cells, which were CD45RO-negative and positively selected for CCR7. Recent vaccinations or acute infections were absent in the healthy HIV-negative adult donors. Investigators spread the genomic DNA of each subset evenly over several immunoSEQ plates. The repertoire was sequenced with immunoSEQ multiplex PCR; TCRdb's copy has only in-frame clones and lacks some. The table records hundreds of thousands of clones, about 95% of them present only once. This sequence was found in a woman in her twenties or thirties in good health. Input material: naive CD8+ T cells sorted from blood.

As DNA, the CDR3 is TGTGCCAGCACCCCGGGAGACCCGGGGGAGACCCAGTACTTC. Its translation: CASTPGDPGETQYF. This rearrangement joins TRBV27 to TRBJ2-5, with D possibly being TRBD2 (6 bases). The CDR3 has 14 residues. Germline V CDR1 and CDR2: MNHEY, SMNVEV (reference sequence). V dropped 7 bases and J dropped 5 bases, with 17 bases sitting between them.